The next 11 T cell receptor beta chains were all read from a single sample in a study of shared clonotypes between healthy human individuals. Naive CD8 cells, CD45RO-negative and positively selected for CCR7, excluded terminally differentiated effector memory CD45RA+ cells. Profiled with immunoSEQ multiplex PCR; TCRdb holds only in-frame clones, not every one. The sample has roughly 2,000,000 clones, about 93% seen once. The material sequenced was naive CD8+ T cells from PBMCs. Every receptor here comes from a man aged 18 to 29 in good health. Some clones in this sample may be carry-over from other donors' samples.

This chain uses TRBV28 with TRBJ2-3; 10 bases match TRBD2. CDR1 and CDR2 from the germline V gene are MDHEN and SYDVKM. Losses at the gene ends were 6 bases for V and 4 bases for J; bases not matched to a gene: 16. The CDR3 covers 18 residues. The CDR3 is CASSPDSGRAVGADTQYF. The CDR3 coding sequence is TGTGCCAGCAGCCCTGACAGCGGGAGGGCCGTGGGGGCAGATACGCAGTATTTT.

The rearrangement links TRBV5-4 to TRBJ2-7, with a tentative D call TRBD2 (6 bases). Germline loops: CDR1 SGHNT, CDR2 YYREEE (reference sequence). The CDR3 covers 14 residues. V was trimmed by 0 bases and J by 2 bases, leaving 9 bases between them. CDR3 amino acids: CASSLDAGTYEQYF. In DNA form, the CDR3 reads TGTGCCAGCAGCTTGGATGCGGGGACCTACGAGCAGTACTTC.

The count of this clone is one. The chain links TRBV7-9 to TRBJ1-2, with a weak D call TRBD1 (6 bases). V was pared by 1 base and J by 2 bases, with 14 bases between. CDR1 SEHNR and CDR2 FQNEAQ come from the germline V gene (reference sequence). The CDR3 is 16 residues long. The CDR3 reads CASSLGSGALNYGYTF. The DNA of the CDR3 is TGTGCCAGCAGCTTAGGATCGGGGGCGCTGAACTATGGCTACACCTTC.

The chain recombines TRBV2 with TRBJ1-2; D not certain. The CDR3 is 13 amino acids. Deletions cut 3 bases from V and 3 bases from J, with 8 bases between. Germline V gene lookup returns CDR1 SNHLY and CDR2 FYNNEI. CDR3 loop: CASSDTGYYGYTF. CDR3 DNA: TGTGCCAGCAGTGATACGGGGTACTATGGCTACACCTTC.

V and J are TRBV5-1 and TRBJ1-1; no reliable D call. Germline V CDR1 and CDR2: SGHRS, YFSETQ. With 5 bases removed from V and 0 bases from J, the gap between germline ends came to 8 bases. CDR3 size: 13 residues. CDR3 sequence reads: CASRQRVNTEAFF. DNA of the CDR3: TGCGCCAGCAGACAGCGGGTGAACACTGAAGCTTTCTTT.

This sequence joins TRBV27 and TRBJ2-7; tentative D call: TRBD1 (6 bases). The length of the CDR3 is 15 residues. Trimming pared 7 bases from V and 5 bases from J, leaving 21 bases between. Germline V lookup: CDR1 MNHEY, CDR2 SMNVEV (reference sequence). The CDR3 region has the DNA TGTGCCAGCACCAAACAGGGCGGGTATATCGACGAGCAGTACTTC. Encoded protein: CASTKQGGYIDEQYF.

J is TRBJ2-1 and V is TRBV7-9, with 13 nucleotides matching TRBD2. The V gene's germline CDR1 is SEHNR and CDR2 FQNEAQ (reference sequence). This CDR3 region has 16 residues. V lost 4 bases to trimming and J lost 9 bases; unmatched junction nucleotides: 9. Written as DNA, the CDR3 is TGTGCCAGCAGCTCGCGGACTAGCGGGAGAGGAATTGAGCAGTTCTTC. Its protein is CASSSRTSGRGIEQFF.

With respect to this clone: This CDR3 is also generated by other DNA sequences in the sample. The rearrangement uses TRBV10-2 and TRBJ1-5; no clear D. With 5 bases removed from V and 0 bases from J, the gap between germline ends came to 2 bases. The germline gives CDR1 WSHSY, CDR2 SAAADI. The CDR3 runs to 12 residues. For the CDR3, the DNA is TGCGCCAGCAGTAATAGCAATCAGCCCCAGCATTTT. Translation gives CASSNSNQPQHF.

The rearrangement links TRBV9 to TRBJ2-2, with TRBD1 identical over 7 bases. J lost 6 bases, V lost 4 bases, and 9 bases had no gene match. The germline gives CDR1 SGDLS, CDR2 YYNGEE. The CDR3 sequence is 15 residues long. CDR3: CASSSHAQGPGELFF. In nucleotides, the CDR3 is TGTGCCAGCAGCTCCCACGCACAGGGGCCCGGGGAGCTGTTTTTT.

The chain uses TRBV7-9 and TRBJ2-7; no definite D call. V lost 1 base and J lost 0, with 7 bases in between. The CDR3 is made up of 14 amino acids. Germline CDR1 reads SEHNR; CDR2 reads FQNEAQ (reference sequence). CDR3 nucleotides: TGTGCCAGCAGCTTAGAAAAAAGCTCCTACGAGCAGTACTTC. Protein product: CASSLEKSSYEQYF.

The rearrangement joins TRBV9 to TRBJ1-5, with D unresolved. The germline V and J ends were trimmed by 2 bases and 1 base, with 10 bases remaining between them. The CDR3 totals 15 residues. Germline CDR1 reads SGDLS; CDR2 reads YYNGEE. The CDR3 DNA sequence: TGTGCCAGCAGCGTCGGAGGGATAAGCAATCAGCCCCAGCATTTT. Its translation is CASSVGGISNQPQHF. The full variable domain, its missing parts supplied by reference TRBV9 and TRBJ1-5, is DSGVTQTPKHLITATGQRVTLRCSPRSGDLSVYWYQQSLDQGLQFLIQYYNGEERAKGNILERFSAQQFPDLHSELNLSSLELGDSALYFCASSVGGISNQPQHFGDGTRLSIL.